The following is a T cell receptor (beta chain) sequence with its context. Its specificity is unknown. This table comes from immunoSEQ multiplex PCR, and its TCRdb copy is limited to in-frame clones, with some not included. The repertoire includes around 25,000 clones, 25% to 35% of them detected once, and approximately 16% sits in the top ten. The data belong to a study of neoadjuvant anti-PD-1 for oral cavity cancer. General study findings and limits: Higher pretreatment blood Treg/Th17 ratios correlated with higher pretreatment blood and lower post-treatment tumor TCRbeta clonality.

Time point specified: after neoadjuvant nivolumab, at surgical resection. The source of this sequence is a person aged 40 to 85 with oral cavity squamous cell carcinoma. Here the sequenced sample was tumor tissue, taken after nivolumab (anti-PD-1) treatment.

CDR3 residues: CASSLGQGNSPLHF. CDR3 nucleotide sequence: TGTGCCAGCAGCTTAGGACAGGGTAATTCACCCCTCCACTTT. V usage is TRBV6-5 and J usage is TRBJ1-6, with TRBD1 identical over 8 bases. This CDR3 has 14 amino acids. CDR1 MNHEY and CDR2 SVGAGI come from the germline V gene. V gave up 6 bases and J gave up 6 bases; unmatched junction bases: 4.